This T cell receptor (beta chain) derives from a study of T cell responses to AZD1222 COVID-19 vaccine. Study overall: Pooled in the analysis were second doses at about 4 or about 12 weeks.

Trimming shortened V by 5 bases and J by 7 bases, and 15 bases separated the two germline ends. The V gene's germline CDR1 is LGHNA and CDR2 YNFKEQ. The CDR3 has 14 amino acids. Study findings and constraints: Spike-specific TCR depth and breadth grew after two AZD1222 doses.

Of note for this clone: Its antigen is undetermined.

Profiling relied on immunoSEQ multiplex PCR, and the TCRdb table lists in-frame clones only, not all of them. The sample includes 95,000 to 110,000 clones, around 90% of them seen just once. The rearrangement joins TRBV4-2 to TRBJ1-5, with D possibly being TRBD1 (6 bases). This TCR was sampled from an adult in good health. The specimen comprised peripheral blood, sampled on day 0 of AZD1222 vaccination. The CDR3 nucleotides are TGTGCCAGCAGCTCTCCCACGGGGGGCCAGCCCCAGCATTTT. Amino acid sequence: CASSSPTGGQPQHF.